Following are 29 T cell receptor beta chains from one sample sequenced in a study of shared clonotypes between healthy human individuals. Here immunoSEQ multiplex PCR was the method, and the copy in TCRdb shows in-frame clones only, minus some. This table has about 1.4 million clones, roughly 96% appearing once. Sequencing used naive CD4+ T cells sorted from blood. Sample subset: CD45RA+ positively selected. The receptor set was obtained from a man aged 30 to 45 in good health.

As for this clone: Other DNA sequences from this sample encode an identical CDR3 as well. The chain uses TRBV9 and TRBJ2-1; D unclear. V lost 0 bases to trimming and J lost 2 bases, with 9 bases between them. The CDR3 runs 15 residues. Germline lookup yields CDR1 SGDLS and CDR2 YYNGEE. The CDR3 reads CASSVVGSAYNEQFF. CDR3 bases: TGTGCCAGCAGCGTAGTCGGGTCCGCCTACAATGAGCAGTTCTTC.

This chain joins TRBV19 and TRBJ2-2; perhaps TRBD2 as D (6 bases). CDR3 length: 16 residues. CDR1 LNHDA and CDR2 SQIVND come from the germline V gene (reference sequence). Trimming stripped 3 bases from V and 0 bases from J, with 11 bases between. CDR3 in DNA: TGTGCCAGTAGTATTACTAGCCTGGCGAACACCGGGGAGCTGTTTTTT. It yields the protein CASSITSLANTGELFF.

CDR3 DNA sequence: TGTGCCAGCAGCTTATCGTGGGAAGGGGAGACCCAGTACTTC. As protein: CASSLSWEGETQYF. The chain joins TRBV11-3 to TRBJ2-5; D is undetermined. The CDR3 has 14 residues. The V gene lost 2 bases and the J gene lost 5 bases, with 12 bases spanning the gap. Germline assignment: CDR1 SGHNT and CDR2 YENEEA. The entire variable domain, with the rest obtained from reference TRBV11-3 and TRBJ2-5, is as follows: EAGVVQSPRYKIIEKKQPVAFWCNPISGHNTLYWYLQNLGQGPELLIRYENEEAVDDSQLPKDRFSAERLKGVDSTLKIQPAELGDSAVYLCASSLSWEGETQYFGPGTRLLVL.

In this sample, this clone turned up once. CDR3 DNA sequence: TGTGCCAGCAGCGATGGGACAGGGCGGAATCAGCCCCAGCATTTT. Translated, it gives CASSDGTGRNQPQHF. The V and J genes are TRBV5-4 and TRBJ1-5, with 9 bases that match TRBD1. The CDR3 has 15 amino acids. The germline V gene has CDR1 SGHNT and CDR2 YYREEE (reference sequence). The V gene end was trimmed by 4 bases and the J gene end by 4 bases; junction bases not matched to a gene: 6. Filled out from reference TRBV5-4 and TRBJ1-5, the complete variable domain reads ETGVTQSPTHLIKTRGQQVTLRCSSQSGHNTVSWYQQALGQGPQFIFQYYREEENGRGNFPPRFSGLQFPNYSSELNVNALELDDSALYLCASSDGTGRNQPQHFGDGTRLSIL.

This chain uses TRBV19 with TRBJ2-2, with D maybe TRBD2 (5 bases). This CDR3 is 14 amino acids long. V shed 7 bases and J shed 0 bases, with 9 bases lying between them. Germline CDR1 is LNHDA and CDR2 is SQIVND (reference sequence). CDR3 loop: CASTLGTNTGELFF. Written as DNA, the CDR3 is TGTGCCAGTACTCTCGGGACGAACACCGGGGAGCTGTTTTTT. The entire variable domain, with the rest obtained from reference TRBV19 and TRBJ2-2, is as follows: DGGITQSPKYLFRKEGQNVTLSCEQNLNHDAMYWYRQDPGQGLRLIYYSQIVNDFQKGDIAEGYSVSREKKESFPLTVTSAQKNPTAFYLCASTLGTNTGELFFGEGSRLTVL.

The chain joins TRBV9 to TRBJ1-2, with D possibly being TRBD1 (5 bases). This CDR3 comprises 15 residues. Between the trimmed V and J ends, which lost 0 bases and 4 bases, there was a span of 13 bases. Germline V gives CDR1 SGDLS, CDR2 YYNGEE. The CDR3 DNA is TGTGCCAGCAGCGTAGAGGAGGGGCAGAGCTATGGCTACACCTTC. It yields the protein CASSVEEGQSYGYTF.

The chain couples TRBV27 to TRBJ2-7; D possibly corresponds to TRBD1 (6 bases). The CDR3 contains 14 residues. Germline V CDR1 and CDR2: MNHEY, SMNVEV (reference sequence). Between the trimmed V and J ends, which lost 6 bases and 0 bases, there was a span of 12 bases. The CDR3 coding sequence is TGTGCCAGCAGACGACAGGCGTTCTCCTACGAGCAGTACTTC. This encodes CASRRQAFSYEQYF.

The rearrangement joins TRBV2 to TRBJ2-1; D tentatively reads TRBD1 or TRBD2 (5 bases each). The germline V gene encodes CDR1 SNHLY and CDR2 FYNNEI. CDR3 size: 17 residues. V lost 8 bases, J lost 5 bases, and 25 bases lay in between. The CDR3 coding sequence is TGTGCCAGCGGTTGGCATGAGGGGCAGGCCAATGACAATGAGCAGTTCTTC. Translating it yields CASGWHEGQANDNEQFF.

This chain uses TRBV7-9 with TRBJ2-2, with D unclear. CDR1 and CDR2 from the germline V gene are SEHNR and FQNEAQ (reference sequence). The CDR3 consists of 15 residues. The ends were cut back, 2 bases at V and 0 bases at J, with 7 bases in the middle. In DNA, the CDR3 is TGTGCCAGCAGCTTAAGGGCCTCGAACACCGGGGAGCTGTTTTTT. Translating it yields CASSLRASNTGELFF.

J is TRBJ1-4 and V is TRBV30; D is undetermined. Trimming stripped 0 bases from V and 7 bases from J, with 12 bases between. Per the germline V gene, CDR1 is GTSNPN and CDR2 is SVGIG (reference sequence). The CDR3 runs 14 residues. CDR3 DNA: TGTGCCTGGAGTGTAAAGAGTCAGCTTGAAAAACTGTTTTTT. This sequence encodes CAWSVKSQLEKLFF.

For the CDR3, the DNA is TGTGCCAGCAGCTTAGGGGGGACTAGCCCCAATGAGCAGTTCTTC. This translates into CASSLGGTSPNEQFF. This rearrangement joins TRBV11-3 to TRBJ2-1, with 9 bases that match TRBD2. Trimming at V came to 1 base and at J to 6 bases, leaving 4 bases not matched to a gene. Looked up from germline, CDR1 is SGHNT and CDR2 is YENEEA. This CDR3 comprises 15 residues.

The chain joins TRBV4-1 to TRBJ2-6; 7 nucleotides line up with TRBD1. J gave up 0 bases and V 2 bases, and 10 bases lay outside the gene matches. Germline V gene sequence: CDR1 MGHRA, CDR2 YSYEKL. The CDR3 loop spans 19 amino acids. CDR3 loop: CASSQTPGTAVSGANVLTF. CDR3 DNA: TGCGCCAGCAGCCAAACCCCCGGGACAGCCGTCTCTGGGGCCAACGTCCTGACTTTC.

In the case of this clone: Within the sample, other DNA sequences also encode this same CDR3. This chain uses TRBV7-6 with TRBJ2-3; 11 nucleotides match TRBD2. Germline CDR1 SGHVS, CDR2 FNYEAQ. The CDR3 contains 15 residues. V gave up 3 bases and J gave up 6 bases; unmatched junction bases: 5. CDR3 residues: CASSLGTSGGDTQYF. The DNA for the CDR3 is TGTGCCAGCAGCTTGGGGACTAGCGGCGGGGATACGCAGTATTTT.

J is TRBJ1-2 and V is TRBV6-4; D gene ambiguous. The CDR3 runs to 13 residues. Germline V gives CDR1 MRHNA, CDR2 SNTAGT. V was clipped by 6 bases and J by 4 bases, with 12 bases between them. CDR3: CASRAAPTYGYTF. As DNA, the CDR3 is TGTGCCAGCAGAGCAGCACCTACCTATGGCTACACCTTC.

This chain joins TRBV28 and TRBJ2-7; weak D call: TRBD1 (5 bases). The V end was cut by 6 bases, the J end by 7 bases, with 22 bases between. This CDR3 region has 15 residues. Germline CDR1 and CDR2: MDHEN and SYDVKM. The CDR3 nucleotides are TGTGCCAGCAGCGCCAGTTGGCAGGGTCCCGGGGAGCAGTACTTC. Its translation: CASSASWQGPGEQYF.

The genes are TRBV28 and TRBJ2-5; 13 bases are a match to TRBD2. With 1 base clipped from V and 5 bases from J, the junction kept 7 bases outside the gene matches. This CDR3 is 17 amino acids long. Germline V lookup: CDR1 MDHEN, CDR2 SYDVKM. In nucleotides, the CDR3 is TGTGCCAGCAGTTTATCCCGGACTAGCGGGAGCGGGGAGACCCAGTACTTC. It yields the protein CASSLSRTSGSGETQYF.

CDR3 in DNA: TGTGCCAGCAGCCCCCATAGGGGCCGGGGCAATCAGCCCCAGCATTTT. As protein: CASSPHRGRGNQPQHF. This chain joins TRBV28 and TRBJ1-5, with D maybe TRBD1 (5 bases). CDR1 MDHEN and CDR2 SYDVKM come from the germline V gene. V lost 6 bases, J lost 2 bases, and 17 bases lay in between. The CDR3 is 16 amino acids.

The chain uses TRBV7-9 and TRBJ2-3, with D possibly TRBD2 on 6 matching bases. CDR3 size: 15 residues. Germline V gene data show CDR1 as SEHNR and CDR2 as FQNEAQ (reference sequence). V shed 5 bases and J shed 1 base, with 13 bases lying between them. The CDR3 DNA reads as TGTGCCAGCAGCCCTCCGTGGGAGGGCACAGATACGCAGTATTTT. Translation: CASSPPWEGTDTQYF. Drawing the rest from reference TRBV7-9 and TRBJ2-3, the complete variable domain is DTGVSQNPRHKITKRGQNVTFRCDPISEHNRLYWYRQTLGQGPEFLTYFQNEAQLEKSRLLSDRFSAERPKGSFSTLEIQRTEQGDSAMYLCASSPPWEGTDTQYFGPGTRLTVL.

The V call is TRBV27, the J call TRBJ2-1, with D perhaps matching TRBD2 (6 bases). This CDR3 has 18 amino acids. Germline V gene sequence: CDR1 MNHEY, CDR2 SMNVEV (reference sequence). The V end was cut by 5 bases, the J end by 7 bases, with 27 bases between. The CDR3 is CASSPRARGGGALNEQFF. The CDR3 DNA reads TGTGCCAGCAGTCCCCGCGCCCGTGGTGGCGGGGCGCTGAATGAGCAGTTCTTC.

V usage is TRBV15 and J usage is TRBJ2-4; D remains unclear. V lost 0 bases to trimming and J lost 3 bases, with 9 bases between them. Germline lookup yields CDR1 LNHNV and CDR2 YYDKDF (reference sequence). The CDR3 has 15 residues. The CDR3 nucleotides are TGTGCCACCAGCAGAGAGGGTTACGGCAAAAACATTCAGTACTTC. Translation gives CATSREGYGKNIQYF.

J is TRBJ2-7 and V is TRBV7-2, with TRBD2 matching over 13 bases. The CDR3 has 17 residues. The V gene's germline CDR1 is SGHTA and CDR2 FQGNSA. The V gene end was trimmed by 2 bases and the J gene end by 7 bases; junction bases not matched to a gene: 11. CDR3 coding DNA: TGTGCCAGCAGCTTATCGTTTGGGGGACTAGCGGGATATGAGCAGTACTTC. It encodes CASSLSFGGLAGYEQYF.

A note on this clone: A junction boundary mismatches the germline segment, possibly from a read error. This chain uses TRBV30 with TRBJ1-1, with no clear D. CDR3 length: 11 amino acids. Germline V gives CDR1 GTSNPN, CDR2 SVGIG (reference sequence). The CDR3: CAWKNVTGAFF. The CDR3, as DNA: TGTGCCTGGAAAAATGTCACTGGAGCTTTCTTT.

V usage is TRBV5-1 and J usage is TRBJ1-1, with 8 positions matching TRBD1. Trimming took 4 bases from V and 3 from J; bases not matched to a gene: 2. This CDR3 comprises 13 residues. CDR1 and CDR2 from the germline V gene are SGHRS and YFSETQ. The CDR3 here is CASSKDRDTEAFF. CDR3 sequence (DNA): TGCGCCAGCAGCAAGGACAGGGACACTGAAGCTTTCTTT.

This clone was observed a single time. The V call is TRBV29-1, the J call TRBJ2-3; 8 nucleotides line up with TRBD2. Germline V lookup: CDR1 SQVTM, CDR2 ANQGSEA. The CDR3 has 14 residues. Trimming cost V 8 bases and J 1 base; bases outside gene matches: 8. The chain's CDR3 is CSSVTSGGTDTQYF. The CDR3 region has the DNA TGCAGCTCAGTTACTAGCGGTGGCACAGATACGCAGTATTTT.

The chain recombines TRBV27 with TRBJ2-7; TRBD1 is a possible D gene (7 bases). The CDR3 is 15 residues long. Germline CDR1 and CDR2: MNHEY and SMNVEV (reference sequence). The V end was cut by 6 bases, the J end by 0 bases, with 15 bases between. CDR3 amino acids: CASRRDRLSSYEQYF. The CDR3 coding sequence is TGTGCCAGCAGGCGGGACAGACTGAGCTCCTACGAGCAGTACTTC.

The chain links TRBV27 to TRBJ2-1; 9 bases align to TRBD1. The CDR3 has 15 residues. Germline CDR1 reads MNHEY; CDR2 reads SMNVEV (reference sequence). The V gene end was trimmed by 5 bases and the J gene end by 5 bases; junction bases not matched to a gene: 7. CDR3 amino acids: CASSPWTGVDNEQFF. Written as DNA, the CDR3 is TGTGCCAGCAGTCCTTGGACAGGGGTTGACAATGAGCAGTTCTTC.

The chain joins TRBV7-9 to TRBJ2-7; no clear D gene. In germline, CDR1 is SEHNR, CDR2 FQNEAQ (reference sequence). Trimming pared 1 base from V and 0 bases from J, leaving 16 bases between. This CDR3 region has 17 residues. The CDR3 region has the DNA TGTGCCAGCAGCTTAGGGTTCAACTTTCAGACCTCCTACGAGCAGTACTTC. Amino acids: CASSLGFNFQTSYEQYF.

J is TRBJ1-2 and V is TRBV5-8; D is perhaps TRBD1 (5 bases). Germline V gene data show CDR1 as SGHTS and CDR2 as YDEGEE. With 4 bases removed from V and 7 bases from J, the gap between germline ends came to 17 bases. The CDR3 covers 14 residues. The CDR3 here is CASSRDFDGGGYTF. CDR3 nucleotide sequence: TGTGCCAGCAGCCGGGACTTTGACGGGGGTGGCTACACCTTC.

The V call is TRBV20-1, the J call TRBJ1-1, with no clear D. Germline loops: CDR1 DFQATT, CDR2 SNEGSKA (reference sequence). V lost 6 bases, J lost 11 bases, and 13 bases lay in between. This CDR3 comprises 10 residues. The CDR3 is CSASRGQAFF. The CDR3 DNA reads as TGCAGTGCGAGCCGGGGTCAGGCTTTCTTT.